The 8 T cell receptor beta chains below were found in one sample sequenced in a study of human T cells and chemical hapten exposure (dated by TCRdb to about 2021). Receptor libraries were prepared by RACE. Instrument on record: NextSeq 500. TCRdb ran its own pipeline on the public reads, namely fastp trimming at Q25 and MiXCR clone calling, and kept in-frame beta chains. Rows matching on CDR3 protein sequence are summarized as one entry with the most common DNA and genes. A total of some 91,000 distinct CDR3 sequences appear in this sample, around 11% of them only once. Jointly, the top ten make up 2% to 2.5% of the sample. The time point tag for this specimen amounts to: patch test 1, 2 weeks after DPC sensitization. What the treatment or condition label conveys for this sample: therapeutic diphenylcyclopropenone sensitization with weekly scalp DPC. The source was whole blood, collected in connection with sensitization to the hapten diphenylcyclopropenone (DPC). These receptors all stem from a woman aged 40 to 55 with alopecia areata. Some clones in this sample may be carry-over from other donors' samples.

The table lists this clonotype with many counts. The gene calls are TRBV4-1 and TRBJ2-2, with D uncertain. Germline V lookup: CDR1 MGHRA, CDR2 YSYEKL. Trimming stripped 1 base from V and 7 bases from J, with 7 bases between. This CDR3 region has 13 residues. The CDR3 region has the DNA TGCGCCAGCAGCCAAGGAACGATCGGGGAGCTGTTTTTT. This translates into CASSQGTIGELFF.

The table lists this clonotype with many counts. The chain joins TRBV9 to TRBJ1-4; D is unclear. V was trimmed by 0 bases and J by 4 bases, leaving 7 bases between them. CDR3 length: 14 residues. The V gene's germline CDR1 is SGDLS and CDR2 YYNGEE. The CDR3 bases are TGTGCCAGCAGCGTAGGCCCGATTAATGAAAAACTGTTTTTT. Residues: CASSVGPINEKLFF.

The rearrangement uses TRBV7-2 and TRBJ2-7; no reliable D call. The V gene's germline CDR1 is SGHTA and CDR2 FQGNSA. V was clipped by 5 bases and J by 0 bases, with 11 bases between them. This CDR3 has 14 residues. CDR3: CASSAGVSSYEQYF. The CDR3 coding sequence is TGTGCCAGCAGCGCAGGTGTCTCCTCCTACGAGCAGTACTTC.

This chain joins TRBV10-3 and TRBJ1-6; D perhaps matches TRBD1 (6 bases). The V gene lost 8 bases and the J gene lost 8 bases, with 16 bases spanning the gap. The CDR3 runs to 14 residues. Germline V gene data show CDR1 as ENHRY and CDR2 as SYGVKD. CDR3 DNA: TGTGCCATCGGGGGGGCAGCTCAAGATTCACCCCTCCACTTT. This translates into CAIGGAAQDSPLHF.

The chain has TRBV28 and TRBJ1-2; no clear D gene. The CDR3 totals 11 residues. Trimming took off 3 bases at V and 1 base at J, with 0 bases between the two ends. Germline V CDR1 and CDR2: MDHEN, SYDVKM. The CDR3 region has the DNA TGTGCCAGCAGTTTTAACTATGGCTACACCTTC. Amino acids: CASSFNYGYTF.

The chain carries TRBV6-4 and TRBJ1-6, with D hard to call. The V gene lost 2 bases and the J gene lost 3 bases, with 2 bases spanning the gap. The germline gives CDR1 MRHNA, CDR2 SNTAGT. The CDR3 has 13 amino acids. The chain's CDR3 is CASSDSYNSPLHF. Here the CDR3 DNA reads TGTGCCAGCAGTGACAGCTATAATTCACCCCTCCACTTT.

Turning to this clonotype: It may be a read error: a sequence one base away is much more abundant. In nucleotides, the CDR3 is TGTGCCAGCGGCCCGCAACGGACAGCCTACTATGGCTACACCTTC. Translation: CASGPQRTAYYGYTF. V usage is TRBV7-8 and J usage is TRBJ1-2; D may be TRBD1 (6 bases). In germline, CDR1 is SGHVS, CDR2 FQNEAQ. V lost 8 bases and J lost 3, with 19 bases in between. The CDR3 loop spans 15 amino acids.

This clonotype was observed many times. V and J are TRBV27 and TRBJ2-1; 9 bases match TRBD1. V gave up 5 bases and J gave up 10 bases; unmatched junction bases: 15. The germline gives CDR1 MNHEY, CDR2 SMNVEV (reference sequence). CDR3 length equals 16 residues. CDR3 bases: TGTGCCAGCAGTGTTAGACGGGACAGGGAGTGGGGCGAGCAGTTCTTC. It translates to CASSVRRDREWGEQFF.